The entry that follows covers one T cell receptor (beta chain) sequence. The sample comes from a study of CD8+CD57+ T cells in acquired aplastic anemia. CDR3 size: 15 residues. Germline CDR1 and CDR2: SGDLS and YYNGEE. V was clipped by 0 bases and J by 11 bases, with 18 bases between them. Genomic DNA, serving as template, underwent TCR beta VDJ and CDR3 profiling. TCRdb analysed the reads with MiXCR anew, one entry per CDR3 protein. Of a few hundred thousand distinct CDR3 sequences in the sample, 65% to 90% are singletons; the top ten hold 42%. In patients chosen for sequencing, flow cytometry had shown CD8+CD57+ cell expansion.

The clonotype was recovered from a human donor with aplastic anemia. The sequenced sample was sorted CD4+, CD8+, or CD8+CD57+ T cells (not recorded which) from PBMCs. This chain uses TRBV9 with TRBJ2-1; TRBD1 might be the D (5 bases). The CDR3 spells CASSVARQSTDKQFF. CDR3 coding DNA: TGTGCCAGCAGCGTAGCTAGACAGAGCACAGATAAGCAGTTCTTC.